One sample yielded the 21 T cell receptor beta chains listed below, sequenced in a study of blood T cell repertoires in COVID-19. Data came from immunoSEQ multiplex PCR; TCRdb stores just in-frame clones and leaves some out. This repertoire shows around 300,000 clones, 88% found once; its top ten account for roughly 9%. Sequenced input: peripheral blood. The receptors were sampled from a man in his late teens or twenties with active or convalescent COVID-19.

The J gene is TRBJ2-3, the V gene TRBV11-2; D gene ambiguous. Germline V gene sequence: CDR1 SGHAT, CDR2 FQNNGV. The CDR3 runs to 16 residues. Trimming removed 1 base from V and 5 bases from J, with 16 bases in between. CDR3 amino acids: CASSLVEVLVEDTQYF. Here the CDR3 DNA reads TGTGCCAGCAGCTTAGTTGAGGTCCTAGTTGAAGATACGCAGTATTTT.

CDR3 bases: TGTGCCAGCAGTCAAACAGGGGATGGCTACACCTTC. Its protein product is CASSQTGDGYTF. The genes are TRBV27 and TRBJ1-2; 7 bases align to TRBD1. The CDR3 runs 12 residues. The germline V gene has CDR1 MNHEY and CDR2 SMNVEV (reference sequence). V shed 5 bases and J 6 bases; nucleotides not matched to a gene: 3.

This clone appeared once. The chain uses TRBV9 and TRBJ2-1, with 8 bases that match TRBD2. Germline lookup yields CDR1 SGDLS and CDR2 YYNGEE. The CDR3 is 14 amino acids. The V gene end was trimmed by 0 bases and the J gene end by 9 bases; junction bases not matched to a gene: 5. The CDR3 DNA follows: TGTGCCAGCAGCGTAGCTCGGGGGGGTAGTGAGCAGTTCTTC. This codes for CASSVARGGSEQFF.

V gene TRBV29-1 combines with J gene TRBJ2-1, with D unclear. This CDR3 comprises 11 residues. CDR1 and CDR2 (germline): SQVTM, ANQGSEA. V was shortened by 3 bases and J by 2 bases, with 2 bases between the two germline ends. The CDR3 loop is CSVDTYNEQFF. The CDR3, as DNA: TGCAGCGTTGATACCTACAATGAGCAGTTCTTC.

Only a few counts were recorded for this clone. This CDR3 is CASSNPRAGWSYGYTF. In DNA form, the CDR3 reads TGTGCCAGTAGTAACCCCCGGGCAGGGTGGAGCTATGGCTACACCTTC. The chain joins TRBV19 to TRBJ1-2; TRBD1 is a possible D gene (5 bases). V lost 4 bases to trimming and J lost 4 bases, with 19 bases between them. The CDR3 is 16 amino acids. Germline CDR1 is LNHDA and CDR2 is SQIVND (reference sequence).

This sequence joins TRBV27 and TRBJ1-6; D is unclear. Germline V gene lookup returns CDR1 MNHEY and CDR2 SMNVEV (reference sequence). The CDR3 is made up of 13 amino acids. Trimming pared 2 bases from V and 11 bases from J, leaving 10 bases between. The CDR3 is CASSLNVQTPLHF. Here the CDR3 DNA reads TGTGCCAGCAGTTTAAATGTCCAGACACCCCTCCACTTT.

This chain uses TRBV4-1 with TRBJ1-1, with no clear D. Germline CDR1 MGHRA, CDR2 YSYEKL. V was clipped by 0 bases and J by 7 bases, with 9 bases between them. The CDR3 covers 13 residues. CDR3 sequence: CASSQERHLEAFF. The CDR3 DNA is TGCGCCAGCAGCCAAGAGAGACACCTTGAAGCTTTCTTT.

This clone was observed a few times. The J gene is TRBJ2-7, the V gene TRBV9; TRBD1 matches at 11 bases. The CDR3 loop spans 14 amino acids. V trimming: 4 bases; J trimming: 4 bases; junction bases outside the gene matches: 4. From germline, CDR1 is SGDLS and CDR2 YYNGEE. The CDR3 region has the DNA TGTGCCAGCAGCTCGGGACAGGGGGTGTACGAGCAGTACTTC. Translation: CASSSGQGVYEQYF.

V gene TRBV10-2 combines with J gene TRBJ2-3; 8 bases are shared with TRBD2. Germline-derived CDR1 and CDR2 are WSHSY and SAAADI. With 5 bases clipped from V and 8 bases from J, the junction kept 15 bases outside the gene matches. This CDR3 contains 16 residues. For the CDR3, the DNA is TGCGCCAGCAGTTATGTCCTGGGACTAGGAGGGGGTACGCAGTATTTT. Protein sequence: CASSYVLGLGGGTQYF.

The CDR3 DNA sequence: TGTGCCAGCATCCACGGGACAGGGGGAACCGGGGAGCTGTTTTTT. Its translation is CASIHGTGGTGELFF. The rearrangement links TRBV5-6 to TRBJ2-2; TRBD1 aligns across 11 bases. The length of the CDR3 is 15 residues. The V gene end was trimmed by 6 bases and the J gene end by 5 bases; junction bases not matched to a gene: 6. The germline V gene encodes CDR1 SGHDT and CDR2 YYEEEE.

The genes are TRBV6-6 and TRBJ2-2, with 7 bases lining up with TRBD1. Germline loops: CDR1 MNHNY, CDR2 SVGAGI (reference sequence). V was clipped by 8 bases and J by 0 bases; unmatched bases: 0. CDR3 length: 13 amino acids. The CDR3 DNA sequence: TGTGCCAGCGGGACAGCGAACACCGGGGAGCTGTTTTTT. Encoded protein: CASGTANTGELFF.

This chain joins TRBV19 and TRBJ2-1; TRBD2 matches at 13 bases. This CDR3 spans 15 amino acids. Per germline, CDR1 LNHDA and CDR2 SQIVND (reference sequence). V shed 4 bases and J 7 bases; nucleotides not matched to a gene: 4. The CDR3 region is CASSTLAGGHNEQFF. In DNA form, the CDR3 reads TGTGCCAGTAGTACACTAGCGGGGGGGCATAATGAGCAGTTCTTC.

The V gene is TRBV4-3, the J gene TRBJ1-2; TRBD1 aligns across 7 bases. CDR1 LGHNA and CDR2 YSLEER come from the germline V gene. This CDR3 comprises 13 residues. V lost 3 bases to trimming and J lost 8 bases; unmatched junction nucleotides: 6. CDR3 DNA: TGCGCCAGCAGCCAGGACAGGACTTACGGCTACACCTTC. Its translation is CASSQDRTYGYTF.

The rearrangement joins TRBV5-1 to TRBJ2-2, with 7 positions matching TRBD2. In germline, CDR1 is SGHRS, CDR2 YFSETQ. V lost 1 base, J lost 5 bases, and 11 bases stayed unmatched. The CDR3 runs 17 residues. The CDR3 is CASSLMGLRVDTGELFF. The CDR3 nucleotides are TGCGCCAGCAGCTTGATGGGACTAAGAGTTGATACCGGGGAGCTGTTTTTT. Based on the CDR3 plus reference TRBV5-1 and TRBJ2-2, the full variable domain is KAGVTQTPRYLIKTRGQQVTLSCSPISGHRSVSWYQQTPGQGLQFLFEYFSETQRNKGNFPGRFSGRQFSNSRSEMNVSTLELGDSALYLCASSLMGLRVDTGELFFGEGSRLTVL.

In DNA form, the CDR3 reads TGTGCCAGCAGCAACGGGGGCTCTGGAAACACCATATATTTT. Its translation is CASSNGGSGNTIYF. The rearrangement links TRBV6-5 to TRBJ1-3; D might be TRBD1 (5 bases). The V end was cut by 6 bases, the J end by 0 bases, with 9 bases between. The CDR3 contains 14 residues. Germline V gene lookup returns CDR1 MNHEY and CDR2 SVGAGI.

The chain has TRBV3-1 (or the pseudogene TRBV3-2) and TRBJ1-1; TRBD1 might be the D (5 bases). CDR1 is LGHDT and CDR2 is YNNKEL in the germline V gene (reference sequence). V lost 6 bases and J lost 11, with 19 bases in between. CDR3 length: 13 residues. The CDR3 is CASRPTQGVRAFF. DNA of the CDR3: TGTGCCAGCAGGCCGACGCAGGGCGTAAGGGCTTTCTTT.

The chain recombines TRBV21-1 with TRBJ2-2; TRBD2, the table's D call, lacks a check against the DNA. TRBV21-1 is deemed a pseudogene. This CDR3 is 19 amino acids long. DNA for the CDR3: TGTGCCAGCAGCAAAAGTCCCCGGGGAACTAGCGGGGGAGACGGGGAGCTGTTTTTT. Residues: CASSKSPRGTSGGDGELFF.

The V gene is TRBV10-3, the J gene TRBJ2-5, with D tentatively TRBD1 (6 bases). V lost 4 bases and J lost 2, with 8 bases in between. The CDR3 is made up of 13 amino acids. Looked up from germline, CDR1 is ENHRY and CDR2 is SYGVKD. The DNA of the CDR3 is TGTGCCATCAGTGGGGACACTCAAGAGACCCAGTACTTC. It specifies CAISGDTQETQYF.

In this sample, this clone turned up a few times. V and J are TRBV4-1 and TRBJ1-3; maybe TRBD1 (5 bases). V gave up 3 bases and J gave up 2 bases, with 8 bases separating them. This CDR3 contains 14 residues. Germline lookup yields CDR1 MGHRA and CDR2 YSYEKL. The CDR3 coding sequence is TGCGCCAGCAGCCATGACAGTACTGGAAACACCATATATTTT. It specifies CASSHDSTGNTIYF.

This chain connects TRBV23-1 to TRBJ2-1, with 8 bases aligning to TRBD2. TRBV23-1 is designated an ORF whose function remains uncertain. V gave up 7 bases and J gave up 5 bases; unmatched junction bases: 16. The CDR3 is made up of 17 amino acids. As DNA, the CDR3 is TGCGCCAGCACTTCTAAATCGCCACGGGGGGGAAACAATGAGCAGTTCTTC. The encoded protein is CASTSKSPRGGNNEQFF.

This chain connects TRBV5-1 to TRBJ2-5; perhaps TRBD1 as D (6 bases). V lost 2 bases to trimming and J lost 4 bases, with 9 bases between them. The CDR3 length is 13 residues. CDR1 is SGHRS, CDR2 YFSETQ, per germline. Written as DNA, the CDR3 is TGCGCCAGCAGCTTACAGGGTAGAGAGACCCAGTACTTC. Residues: CASSLQGRETQYF.